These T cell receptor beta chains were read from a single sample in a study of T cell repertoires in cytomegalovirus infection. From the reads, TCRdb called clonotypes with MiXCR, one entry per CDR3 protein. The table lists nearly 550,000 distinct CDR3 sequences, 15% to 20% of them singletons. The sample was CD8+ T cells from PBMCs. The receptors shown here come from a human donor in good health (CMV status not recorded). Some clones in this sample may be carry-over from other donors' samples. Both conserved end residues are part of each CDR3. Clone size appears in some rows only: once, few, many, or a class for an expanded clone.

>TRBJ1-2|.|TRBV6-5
CASSYRGGSVYTF
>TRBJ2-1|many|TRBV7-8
CASSPARGGASYNEQFF
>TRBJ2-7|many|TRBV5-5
CASSPRQGTSYEQYF
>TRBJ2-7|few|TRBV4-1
CASSQDPTVYEQYF
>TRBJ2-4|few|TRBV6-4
CASSPFPGQGEKNIQYF
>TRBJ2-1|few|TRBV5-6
CASSLEGQEYNEQFF
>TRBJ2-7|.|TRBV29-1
CSWGTSSSDEQYF
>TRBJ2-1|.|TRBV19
CASSILRKGRGNEQFF
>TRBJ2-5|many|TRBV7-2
CASSLAQTTSFQETQYF
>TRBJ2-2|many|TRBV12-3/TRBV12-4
CAWRGVTGELFF
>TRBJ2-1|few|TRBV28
CASSPGGTSARNEQFF
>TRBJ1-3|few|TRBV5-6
CASSPDRGEEGYSGNTIYF
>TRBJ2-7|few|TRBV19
CASSIAGVGGYEQYF
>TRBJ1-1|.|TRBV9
CASSPGGVEAFF
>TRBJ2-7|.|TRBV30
CAWSSGLAGTSYEQYF
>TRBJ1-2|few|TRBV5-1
CASSSGWGYTF
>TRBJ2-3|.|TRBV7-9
CASSLGYGSGSPTDTQYF
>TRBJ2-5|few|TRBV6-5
CASSYPGRGTGETQYF
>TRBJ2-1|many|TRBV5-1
CASSQRKGAWDDEQFF
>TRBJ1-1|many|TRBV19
CASTAEIPSEAFF
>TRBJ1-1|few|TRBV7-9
CASRHGAGGNTEAFF
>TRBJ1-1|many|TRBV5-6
CASRQGDEAFF
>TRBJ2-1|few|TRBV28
CASSLPAGYSYNEQFF
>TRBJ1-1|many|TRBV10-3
CATASNTEAFF
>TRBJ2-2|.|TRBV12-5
CASGPERGDNTGGLFF
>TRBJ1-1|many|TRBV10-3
CAISPRGAIGEAFF
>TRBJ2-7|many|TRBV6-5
CASSYSTGQESYEQYF
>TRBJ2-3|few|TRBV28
CASIPLRRKSTDTQYF
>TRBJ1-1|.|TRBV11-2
CASSLVRQNTEAFF
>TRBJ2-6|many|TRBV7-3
CASSLNPGTPGANVLTF
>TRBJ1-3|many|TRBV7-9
CASYGQSSGNTIYF
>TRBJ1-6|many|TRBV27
CASSLPPDRVNSPLHF
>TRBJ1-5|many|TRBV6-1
CASSGERTAHQPQHF
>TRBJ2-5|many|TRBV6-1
CASSEDFQETQYF
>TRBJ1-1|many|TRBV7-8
CASSLASEGPRGTEAFF
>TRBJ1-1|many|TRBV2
CASTGRLLYAFF
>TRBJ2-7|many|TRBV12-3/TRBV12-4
CASSWNYEQYF
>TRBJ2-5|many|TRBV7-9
CASSSSSARGSWYF
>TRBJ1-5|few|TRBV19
CASSIFHQPQHF
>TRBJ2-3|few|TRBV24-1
CATSDWSVTSGGTDTQYF
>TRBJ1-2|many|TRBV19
CASTPGGGNYGYTF
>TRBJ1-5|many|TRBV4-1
CASSQEVASNQPQHF
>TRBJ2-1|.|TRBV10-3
CAISESTGGYEQFF
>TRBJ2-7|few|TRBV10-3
CATGLDSNEQYF
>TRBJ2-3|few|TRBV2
CASSSPGSDTDTQYF
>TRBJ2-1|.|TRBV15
CATAGVREDEQFF